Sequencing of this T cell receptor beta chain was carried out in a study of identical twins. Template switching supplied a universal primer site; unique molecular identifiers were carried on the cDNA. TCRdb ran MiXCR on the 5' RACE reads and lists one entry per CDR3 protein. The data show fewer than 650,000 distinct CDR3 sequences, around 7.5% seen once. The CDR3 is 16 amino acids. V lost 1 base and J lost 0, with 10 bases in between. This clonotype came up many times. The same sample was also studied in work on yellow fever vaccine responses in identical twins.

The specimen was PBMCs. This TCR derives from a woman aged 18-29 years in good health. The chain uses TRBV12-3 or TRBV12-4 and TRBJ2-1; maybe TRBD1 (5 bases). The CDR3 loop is CASSLGRQSSYNEQFF. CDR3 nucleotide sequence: TGTGCCAGCAGTTTAGGTAGACAGAGCTCCTACAATGAGCAGTTCTTC.